A selection of T cell receptor beta chains follows, all from one sample in a study of early stage breast cancer tumors. Some clones are missing from TCRdb's copy, which holds only in-frame ones; the method was immunoSEQ multiplex PCR. The data show approximately 39,000 clones, over 65% seen once. Material: blood. These receptors were obtained from a person aged 60 to 70 with breast cancer. Each CDR3 is given with its conserved first and last residue.

TRBV5-4,TRBJ2-5,CASLGMDQETQYF
TRBV19,TRBJ1-1,CASSIGGSGTEAFF
TRBV29-1,TRBJ2-5,CSVRTAQGETQYF
TRBV28,TRBJ2-7,CASSSDPGAREQYF
TRBV5-4,TRBJ2-3,CASSLRGTMSDTQYF
TRBV6-5,TRBJ1-5,CASSFSGYQPQHF
TRBV2,TRBJ2-2,CASRDSGDLTGELFF
TRBV6-1,TRBJ2-2,CASSEAGDTGELFF
TRBV6-1,TRBJ2-7,CASSNLAGQGGEQYF
TRBV7-6,TRBJ1-4,CASSLVPRDRVATNEKLFF
TRBV7-6,TRBJ1-1,CASSLLTNTEAFF
TRBV4-1,TRBJ1-1,CASSQRAAVDTEAFF
TRBV5-1,TRBJ2-1,CASSTLQGAPYNEQFF
TRBV30,TRBJ1-5,CAWSAFSNQPQHF
TRBV15,TRBJ1-3,CATSGSALLLSGNTIYF
TRBV28,TRBJ2-7,CASNLGRRTPYEQYF
TRBV6-1,TRBJ2-6,CASLPLAGGANVLTF
TRBV6-6,TRBJ2-7,CASSYLGQGYEQYF
TRBV6-5,TRBJ2-1,CASSSTSLVRGEQFF
TRBV6-5,TRBJ2-7,CASSYSGTNEQYF
TRBV12-5,TRBJ2-7,CASGLVRTGASEQYF
TRBV5-1,TRBJ1-1,CASSPAIGKGEAFF
TRBV6-6,TRBJ1-2,CASSHGTGVYYGYTF
TRBV11-2,TRBJ2-6,CASSPLIVAGATGANVLTF
TRBV5-4,TRBJ2-7,CASSLDPDHSYEQYF
TRBV19,TRBJ1-5,CASSILTGLNQPQHF
TRBV12-5,TRBJ1-2,CASGLSQGYYGYTF
TRBV18,TRBJ2-2,CASSQGQNTGELFF
TRBV2,TRBJ1-2,CASSSRSVTGFSPYGYTF
TRBV20-1,TRBJ2-1,CSATSLPEQFF
TRBV21-1,TRBJ2-4,CASSKARSKTGNKNIQYF
TRBV9,TRBJ2-5,CASSVSLAYQETQYF
TRBV5-1,TRBJ2-1,CASSADTGGQGGSYNEQFF
TRBV19,TRBJ2-7,CASSIMFGGLAGGEQYF
TRBV6-1,TRBJ1-3,CASSGTGETGNTIYF
TRBV2,TRBJ2-5,CASSRRTGGETQYF
TRBV5-1,TRBJ2-2,CASSPRPAYTGELFF
TRBV6-1,TRBJ2-6,CASSIAGTGANVLTF
TRBV4-2,TRBJ1-3,CASSDGTPSGNTIYF
TRBV28,TRBJ1-5,CATRGQGVQPQHF
TRBV7-8,TRBJ2-7,CASSLDGQGSSYEQYF
TRBV4-1,TRBJ1-2,CASSQPTGGGKFGYTF
TRBV5-6,TRBJ2-2,CASSRQGGTGELFF
TRBV7-3,TRBJ1-1,CASSAGAGDTEAFF
TRBV6-1,TRBJ2-1,CAIRHPVRWGNEQFF
TRBV7-9,TRBJ1-1,CASSNRNTEAFF
TRBV19,TRBJ1-1,CASSPLRDRGRGEAFF
TRBV27,TRBJ2-1,CASSFGLADNEQFF
TRBV5-6,TRBJ2-3,CASSRTGYLTDTQYF
TRBV7-6,TRBJ2-3,CASSYGGGGTDTQYF
TRBV5-6,TRBJ1-4,CASSRKLFINEKLFF
TRBV30,TRBJ1-1,CAWIRPYTEAFF
TRBV9,TRBJ2-2,CASSVGLAGNTGELFF
TRBV19,TRBJ2-3,CASSSTGRAGATKGTDTQYF
TRBV28,TRBJ1-3,CASSLKGGNTIYF